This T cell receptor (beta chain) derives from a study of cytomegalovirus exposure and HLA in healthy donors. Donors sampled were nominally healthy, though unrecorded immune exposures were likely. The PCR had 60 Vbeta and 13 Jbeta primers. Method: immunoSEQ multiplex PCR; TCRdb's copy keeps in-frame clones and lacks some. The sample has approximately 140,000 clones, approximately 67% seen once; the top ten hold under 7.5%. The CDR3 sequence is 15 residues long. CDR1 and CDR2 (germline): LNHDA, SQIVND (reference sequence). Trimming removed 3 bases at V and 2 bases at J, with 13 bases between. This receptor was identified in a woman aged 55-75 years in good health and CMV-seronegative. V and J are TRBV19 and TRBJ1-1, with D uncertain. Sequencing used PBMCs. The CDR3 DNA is TGTGCCAGTAGTATGAGCCCGGAGGGTAACACTGAAGCTTTCTTT. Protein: CASSMSPEGNTEAFF.